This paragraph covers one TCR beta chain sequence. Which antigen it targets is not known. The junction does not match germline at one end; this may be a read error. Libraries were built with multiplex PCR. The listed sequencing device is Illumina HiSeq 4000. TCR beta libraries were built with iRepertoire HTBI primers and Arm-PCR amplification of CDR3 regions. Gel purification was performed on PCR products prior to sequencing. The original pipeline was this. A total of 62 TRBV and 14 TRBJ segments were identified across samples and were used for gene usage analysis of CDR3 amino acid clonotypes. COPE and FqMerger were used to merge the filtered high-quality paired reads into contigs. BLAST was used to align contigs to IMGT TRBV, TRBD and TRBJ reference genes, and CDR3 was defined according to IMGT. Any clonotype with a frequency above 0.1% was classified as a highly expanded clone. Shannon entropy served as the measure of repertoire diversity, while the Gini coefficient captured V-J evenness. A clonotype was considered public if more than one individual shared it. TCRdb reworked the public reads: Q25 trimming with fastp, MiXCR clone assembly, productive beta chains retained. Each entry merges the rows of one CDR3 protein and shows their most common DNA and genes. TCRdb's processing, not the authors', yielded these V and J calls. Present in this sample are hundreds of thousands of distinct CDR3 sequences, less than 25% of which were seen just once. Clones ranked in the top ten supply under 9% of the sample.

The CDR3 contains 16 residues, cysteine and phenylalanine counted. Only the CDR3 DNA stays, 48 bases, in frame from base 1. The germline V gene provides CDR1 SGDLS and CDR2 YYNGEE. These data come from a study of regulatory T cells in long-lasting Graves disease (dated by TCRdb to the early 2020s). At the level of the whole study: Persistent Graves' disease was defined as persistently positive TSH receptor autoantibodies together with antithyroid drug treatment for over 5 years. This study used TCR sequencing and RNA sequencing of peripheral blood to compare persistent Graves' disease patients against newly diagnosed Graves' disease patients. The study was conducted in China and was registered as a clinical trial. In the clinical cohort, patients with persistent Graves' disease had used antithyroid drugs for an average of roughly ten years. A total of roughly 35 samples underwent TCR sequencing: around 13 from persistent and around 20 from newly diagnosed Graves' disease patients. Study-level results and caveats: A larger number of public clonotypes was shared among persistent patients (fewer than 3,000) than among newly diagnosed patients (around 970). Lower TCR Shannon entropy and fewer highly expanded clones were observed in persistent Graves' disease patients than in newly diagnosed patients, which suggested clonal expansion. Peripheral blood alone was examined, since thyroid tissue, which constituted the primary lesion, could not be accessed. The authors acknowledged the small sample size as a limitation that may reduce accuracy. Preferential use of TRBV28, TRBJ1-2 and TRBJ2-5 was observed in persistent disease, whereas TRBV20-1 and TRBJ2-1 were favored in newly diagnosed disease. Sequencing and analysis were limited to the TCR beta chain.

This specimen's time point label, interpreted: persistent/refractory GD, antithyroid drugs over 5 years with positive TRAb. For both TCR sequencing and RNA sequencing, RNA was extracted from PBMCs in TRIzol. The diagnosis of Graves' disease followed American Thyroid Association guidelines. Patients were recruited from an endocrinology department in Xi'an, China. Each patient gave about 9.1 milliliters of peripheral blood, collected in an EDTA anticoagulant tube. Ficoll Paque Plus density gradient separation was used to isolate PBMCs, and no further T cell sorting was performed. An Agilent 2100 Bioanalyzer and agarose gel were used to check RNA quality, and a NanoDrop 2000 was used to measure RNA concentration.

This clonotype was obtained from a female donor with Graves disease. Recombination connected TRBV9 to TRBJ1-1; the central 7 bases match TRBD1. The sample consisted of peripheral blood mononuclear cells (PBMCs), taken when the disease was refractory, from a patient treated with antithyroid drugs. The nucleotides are TGTGCCAGCAGCCCTCGGACAGGAGGGATGAACACTGAAGATTTCTTT. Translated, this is CASSPRTGGMNTEDFF.